This T cell receptor beta chain comes out of a study of blood T cell repertoires in COVID-19. As for the study in general: COVID-19 samples collected from the United States, Italy and Spain covered acute and convalescent phases. Sample material is recorded as cDNA or gDNA derived from T cells, B-cell-depleted T cells, or PBMCs.

As handled by the study authors: Using reference gene primer amplification, nucleated cell counts were estimated. The assay was immunoSEQ multiplex PCR, and TCRdb's table has in-frame clones only and misses some. V and J calls plus clone size are reproduced from that table; the DNA served to infer D and trimming. Here the sample spans about 48,000 clones, approximately 84% being singletons. The germline V gene has CDR1 SGHDN and CDR2 FVKESK. V lost 7 bases and J lost 4, with 14 bases in between. This CDR3 has 14 amino acids. Enrolment of Seattle patients took place during active infection, and they were followed longitudinally.

Sequenced sample: peripheral blood. The TCR was taken from a woman older than 75 with COVID-19, enrolled during active disease. This chain uses TRBV14 with TRBJ2-1; possible D gene TRBD2, 5 bases. The CDR3 reads CASNKGTSYNEQFF. For the CDR3, the DNA is TGTGCCAGCAACAAGGGTACTAGTTACAATGAGCAGTTCTTC.